One T cell receptor beta chain is described in this entry. The target antigen is unknown. Other nucleotide sequences in the sample specify the same CDR3. This entry comes from a study of shared clonotypes between healthy human individuals. The data were produced by immunoSEQ multiplex PCR, yet TCRdb's version contains in-frame clones alone and is incomplete. The sample yields roughly 110,000 clones, around 71% seen once. What CD8 memory combined were CD45RO+ cells and CCR7-negative CD45RA+ TemRA cells. With 2 bases removed from V and 3 bases from J, the gap between germline ends came to 8 bases. Germline CDR1 is MNHEY and CDR2 is SMNVEV (reference sequence). The CDR3 spans 13 residues. Study-level findings and limits: In having few donors, the study represented limited genetic and exposure-history diversity.

The receptor was isolated from a woman in her 30s in good health. Sequencing was performed on memory CD8+ T cells sorted from blood. Subset specified: CD45RO+ cells pooled with CCR7-negative TemRA cells. The gene calls are TRBV27 and TRBJ2-7; D remains ambiguous. This CDR3 is CASSLGTGYEQYF. In DNA, the CDR3 is TGTGCCAGCAGTTTAGGCACGGGCTACGAGCAGTACTTC.